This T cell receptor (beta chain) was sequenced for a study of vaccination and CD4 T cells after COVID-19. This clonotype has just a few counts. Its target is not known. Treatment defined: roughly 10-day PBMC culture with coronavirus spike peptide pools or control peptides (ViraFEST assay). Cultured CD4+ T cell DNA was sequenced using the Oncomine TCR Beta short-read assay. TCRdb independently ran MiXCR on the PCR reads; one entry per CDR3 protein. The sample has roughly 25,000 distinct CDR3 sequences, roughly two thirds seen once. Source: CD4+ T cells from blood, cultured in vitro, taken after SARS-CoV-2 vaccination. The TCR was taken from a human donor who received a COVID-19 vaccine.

The DNA for the CDR3 is TGTGCCAGCAGTTACTCGACATCAGGGGATGGGTATGGCTACACCTTC. Translation gives CASSYSTSGDGYGYTF. The chain combines TRBV6-5 with TRBJ1-2; tentative D call: TRBD1 (6 bases). Germline V gives CDR1 MNHEY, CDR2 SVGAGI. V dropped 0 bases and J dropped 5 bases, with 16 bases sitting between them. The CDR3 length is 16 residues.